The 12 T cell receptor beta chains reported below all come from one sample, sequenced in a study of blood T cell repertoires in COVID-19. Profiling relied on immunoSEQ multiplex PCR, and the TCRdb table lists in-frame clones only, not all of them. The table records around 230,000 clones, roughly 80% of them present only once. The material sequenced was peripheral blood. The origin of the receptors is a woman at least 80 years old with acute or convalescent COVID-19.

V usage is TRBV2 and J usage is TRBJ2-2; no clear D. Germline values: CDR1 SNHLY, CDR2 FYNNEI. The CDR3 loop spans 13 amino acids. The V end lost 7 bases, the J end lost 6 bases, and 12 bases lay between the germline ends. The CDR3 spells CASTELPPGELFF. The DNA of the CDR3 is TGTGCCAGCACGGAGCTACCCCCCGGGGAGCTGTTTTTT.

This chain connects TRBV19 to TRBJ1-5, with TRBD1 matching 9 bases. This CDR3 contains 17 residues. Germline V gene sequence: CDR1 LNHDA, CDR2 SQIVND (reference sequence). V lost 2 bases and J lost 4; bases outside the gene matches: 9. The chain's CDR3 is CASSIRPDRGYNQPQHF. CDR3 coding DNA: TGTGCCAGTAGTATAAGGCCTGACAGGGGGTATAATCAGCCCCAGCATTTT.

Only a few counts were recorded for this clone. The chain uses TRBV19 and TRBJ1-5; possibly TRBD1 for D (5 bases). V lost 7 bases, J lost 2 bases, and 21 bases lay in between. The length of the CDR3 is 17 residues. Germline CDR1 reads LNHDA; CDR2 reads SQIVND (reference sequence). The DNA of the CDR3 is TGTGCCAGTACAGAAGGGACGGAGGGCTATGGCAATCAGCCCCAGCATTTT. The encoded protein is CASTEGTEGYGNQPQHF.

The chain has TRBV7-2 and TRBJ2-3; D is unresolved. V shed 1 base and J shed 0 bases, with 8 bases lying between them. Per the germline V gene, CDR1 is SGHTA and CDR2 is FQGNSA. The CDR3 loop spans 15 amino acids. The CDR3 DNA follows: TGTGCCAGCAGCTTAGGGAGACTTAGCACAGATACGCAGTATTTT. This gives the protein CASSLGRLSTDTQYF.

The chain has TRBV29-1 and TRBJ2-5; D is possibly TRBD1 (6 bases). The CDR3 covers 12 residues. Germline values: CDR1 SQVTM, CDR2 ANQGSEA. Trimming removed 8 bases at V and 7 bases at J, with 17 bases between. The CDR3 sequence is CSWTALLGTQYF. In DNA form, the CDR3 reads TGCAGCTGGACAGCTCTCCTTGGGACCCAGTACTTC.

A single count supports this clone. The chain recombines TRBV6-5 with TRBJ1-2; 7 nucleotides match TRBD1. The CDR3 is 15 amino acids. In germline, CDR1 is MNHEY, CDR2 SVGAGI. V was pared by 10 bases and J by 4 bases, with 15 bases of the junction left unmatched. DNA of the CDR3: TGTGCCACCACCCCGGGGAACAGGGGCGGCTATGGCTACACCTTC. It is translated as CATTPGNRGGYGYTF.

The rearrangement joins TRBV5-1 to TRBJ2-1; TRBD1 agrees at 9 bases. This CDR3 comprises 16 residues. The germline V gene has CDR1 SGHRS and CDR2 YFSETQ. V lost 1 base and J lost 7; bases outside the gene matches: 9. For the CDR3, the DNA is TGCGCCAGCAGCTTGCTACCGGGACAGGGTTTAAATGAGCAGTTCTTC. Translated, it gives CASSLLPGQGLNEQFF.

This chain connects TRBV5-4 to TRBJ2-5; 9 bases line up with TRBD1. Germline CDR1 SGHNT, CDR2 YYREEE (reference sequence). V shed 5 bases and J 4 bases; nucleotides not matched to a gene: 6. CDR3 length: 14 residues. Here the CDR3 DNA reads TGTGCCAGCAGATGGGACAGGGTGGGAGAGACCCAGTACTTC. Translating it yields CASRWDRVGETQYF.

This sequence joins TRBV11-3 and TRBJ2-3, with D tentatively TRBD2 (6 bases). V shed 5 bases and J shed 2 bases, with 14 bases lying between them. CDR3 size: 15 residues. The germline gives CDR1 SGHNT, CDR2 YENEEA. The CDR3 DNA is TGTGCCAGCAGCAAACGGGACTTCAACACAGATACGCAGTATTTT. Translated, it gives CASSKRDFNTDTQYF. Combining the CDR3 with reference TRBV11-3 and TRBJ2-3 gives the whole variable domain EAGVVQSPRYKIIEKKQPVAFWCNPISGHNTLYWYLQNLGQGPELLIRYENEEAVDDSQLPKDRFSAERLKGVDSTLKIQPAELGDSAVYLCASSKRDFNTDTQYFGPGTRLTVL.

The V call is TRBV5-1, the J call TRBJ2-6; no clear D gene. The CDR3 has 16 residues. Germline lookup yields CDR1 SGHRS and CDR2 YFSETQ. Trimming pared 4 bases from V and 0 bases from J, leaving 11 bases between. Here the CDR3 reads CASSPYWSSGANVLTF. The CDR3, as DNA: TGCGCCAGCAGCCCGTACTGGAGCTCTGGGGCCAACGTCCTGACTTTC.

The chain couples TRBV4-1 to TRBJ2-2; a possible D gene is TRBD1 (5 bases). With 0 bases removed from V and 0 bases from J, the gap between germline ends came to 5 bases. CDR3 length equals 15 residues. The germline CDR1 and CDR2 sequences are MGHRA and YSYEKL. The CDR3 DNA sequence: TGCGCCAGCAGCCAAGACAGGGCGAACACCGGGGAGCTGTTTTTT. As protein: CASSQDRANTGELFF.

The sample holds a few counts of this clone. The chain joins TRBV7-8 to TRBJ2-5; TRBD2 is a possible D gene (5 bases). Germline assignment: CDR1 SGHVS and CDR2 FQNEAQ. V lost 5 bases to trimming and J lost 5 bases, with 12 bases between them. The CDR3 sequence is 13 residues long. Written as DNA, the CDR3 is TGTGCCAGCAGCCACCTGTCGGGGGAGACCCAGTACTTC. It codes for CASSHLSGETQYF.